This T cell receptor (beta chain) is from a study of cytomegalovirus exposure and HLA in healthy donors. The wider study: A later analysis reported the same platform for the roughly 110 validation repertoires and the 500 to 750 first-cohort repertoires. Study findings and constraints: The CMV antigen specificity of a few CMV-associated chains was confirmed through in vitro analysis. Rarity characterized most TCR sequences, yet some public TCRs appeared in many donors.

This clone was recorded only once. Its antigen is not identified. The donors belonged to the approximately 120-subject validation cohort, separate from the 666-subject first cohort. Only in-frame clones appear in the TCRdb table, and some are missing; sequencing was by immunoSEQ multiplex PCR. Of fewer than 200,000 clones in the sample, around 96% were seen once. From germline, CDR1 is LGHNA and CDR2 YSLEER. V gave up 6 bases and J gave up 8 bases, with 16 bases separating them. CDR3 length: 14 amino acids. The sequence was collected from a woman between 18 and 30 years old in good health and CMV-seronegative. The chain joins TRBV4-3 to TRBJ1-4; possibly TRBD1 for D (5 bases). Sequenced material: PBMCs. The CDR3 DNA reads TGCGCCAGCAGGCCGGGGGTCTTAGGAGAAAAACTGTTTTTT. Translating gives CASRPGVLGEKLFF.